The next 8 T cell receptor beta chains were all read from a single sample in a study of technical replicates of blood from several donors. Generated by immunoSEQ multiplex PCR, the TCRdb table keeps only in-frame clones and is missing some. The table has about 82,000 clones, about 93% seen once. The specimen sequenced was T cells isolated from PBMCs. The receptors originated from a human donor in good health.

This chain uses TRBV4-3 with TRBJ2-3, with D maybe TRBD2 (6 bases). Trimming stripped 3 bases from V and 3 bases from J, with 16 bases between. From germline, CDR1 is LGHNA and CDR2 YSLEER. The CDR3 is made up of 16 amino acids. CDR3 coding DNA: TGCGCCAGCAGCCAGTTGTCCGGGACTGTAACAGATACGCAGTATTTT. Translated: CASSQLSGTVTDTQYF.

The genes are TRBV6-5 and TRBJ1-2, with 11 positions matching TRBD1. The J segment lost 8 bases and the V segment lost 8 bases, leaving 7 bases of the junction unmatched. The CDR3 contains 13 residues. In germline, CDR1 is MNHEY, CDR2 SVGAGI. In DNA, the CDR3 is TGTGCCAGCGGGACAGGGGGAGTAAACGGCTACACCTTC. Translated: CASGTGGVNGYTF.

The gene calls are TRBV25-1 and TRBJ2-7, with 7 bases aligning to TRBD1. The V gene end was trimmed by 4 bases and the J gene end by 2 bases; junction bases not matched to a gene: 2. Per germline, CDR1 MGHDK and CDR2 SYGVNS. This CDR3 region has 13 residues. The CDR3 DNA is TGTGCCAGCAGTGCCGGGACAGCCTACGAGCAGTACTTC. Protein: CASSAGTAYEQYF.

This sequence joins TRBV9 and TRBJ2-7; TRBD1 matches 7 bases. CDR1 and CDR2 (germline): SGDLS, YYNGEE. Germline trimming cut 4 bases from V and 3 bases from J; bases unmatched to any gene: 4. There are 13 residues in the CDR3. Written as DNA, the CDR3 is TGTGCCAGCAGCCCGGGACAGTACTACGAGCAGTACTTC. This gives the protein CASSPGQYYEQYF.

The chain employs TRBV9 and TRBJ1-2; 9 bases map to TRBD1. This CDR3 comprises 15 residues. CDR1 and CDR2 from the germline V gene are SGDLS and YYNGEE. Losses at the gene ends were 1 base for V and 4 bases for J; bases not matched to a gene: 5. This CDR3 reads CASSVTPTGGYGYTF. CDR3 coding DNA: TGTGCCAGCAGCGTAACCCCGACAGGGGGCTATGGCTACACCTTC.

This clone has a single count. This rearrangement joins TRBV6-1 to TRBJ2-7; the match to TRBD1 covers 8 bases. V shed 2 bases and J 0 bases; nucleotides not matched to a gene: 3. The CDR3 extends over 15 amino acids. Per germline, CDR1 MNHNS and CDR2 SASEGT. CDR3 in DNA: TGTGCCAGCAGTGAATACGGGACAGGCTCCTACGAGCAGTACTTC. It translates to CASSEYGTGSYEQYF.

The rearrangement uses TRBV19 and TRBJ1-2, with unresolved D. Germline V lookup: CDR1 LNHDA, CDR2 SQIVND (reference sequence). Trimming cost V 5 bases and J 2 bases, with 12 bases left between them. This CDR3 has 14 amino acids. The DNA of the CDR3 is TGTGCCAGTAGTGTGTCAGAAATAAACTATGGCTACACCTTC. As protein: CASSVSEINYGYTF.

The V and J genes are TRBV7-6 and TRBJ2-1, with TRBD2 identical over 11 bases. Germline CDR1 reads SGHVS; CDR2 reads FNYEAQ. The V segment lost 1 base and the J segment 6 bases; nucleotides outside the gene matches: 2. There are 15 residues in the CDR3. The CDR3 bases are TGTGCCAGCAGCTTAGGTCTAGCGGGGGGCAATGAGCAGTTCTTC. It specifies CASSLGLAGGNEQFF.